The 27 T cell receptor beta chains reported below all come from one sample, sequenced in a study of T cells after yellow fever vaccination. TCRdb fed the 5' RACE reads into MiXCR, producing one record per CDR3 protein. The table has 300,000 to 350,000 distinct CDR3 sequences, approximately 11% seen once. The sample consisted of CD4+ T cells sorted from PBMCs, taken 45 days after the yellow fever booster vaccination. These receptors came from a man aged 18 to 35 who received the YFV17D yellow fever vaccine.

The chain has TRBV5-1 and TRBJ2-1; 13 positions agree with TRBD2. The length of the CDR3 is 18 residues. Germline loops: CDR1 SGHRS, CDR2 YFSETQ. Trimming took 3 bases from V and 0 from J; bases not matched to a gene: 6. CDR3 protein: CASSWGTSGESSYNEQFF. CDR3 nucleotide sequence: TGCGCCAGCAGCTGGGGGACTAGCGGGGAAAGCTCCTACAATGAGCAGTTCTTC.

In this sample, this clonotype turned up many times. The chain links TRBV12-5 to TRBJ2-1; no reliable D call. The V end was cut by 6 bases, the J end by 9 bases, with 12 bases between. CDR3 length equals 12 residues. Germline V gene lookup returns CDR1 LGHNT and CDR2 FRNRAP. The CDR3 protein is CASGSATTEQFF. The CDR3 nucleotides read TGTGCTAGTGGCTCGGCCACTACTGAGCAGTTCTTC.

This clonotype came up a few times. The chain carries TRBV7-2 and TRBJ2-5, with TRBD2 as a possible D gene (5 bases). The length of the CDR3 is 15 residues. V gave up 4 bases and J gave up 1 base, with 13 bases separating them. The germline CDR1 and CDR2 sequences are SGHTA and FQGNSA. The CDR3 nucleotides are TGTGCCAGCAGCTCGGGGTGGCAAATCCAAGAGACCCAGTACTTC. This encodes CASSSGWQIQETQYF.

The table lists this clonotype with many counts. CDR3 DNA sequence: TGTGCCACCGGACGGGACGAGCAGTACTTC. It codes for CATGRDEQYF. The chain joins TRBV12-3 or TRBV12-4 to TRBJ2-7; D is unresolved. Trimming pared 10 bases from V and 5 bases from J, leaving 9 bases between. CDR3 size: 10 residues.

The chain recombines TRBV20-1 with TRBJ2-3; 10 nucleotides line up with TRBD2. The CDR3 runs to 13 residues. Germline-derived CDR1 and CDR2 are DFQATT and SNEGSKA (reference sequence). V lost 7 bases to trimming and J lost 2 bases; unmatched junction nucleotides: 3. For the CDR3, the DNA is TGCAGTGAGCTAGCGGGGGTCACAGATACGCAGTATTTT. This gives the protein CSELAGVTDTQYF.

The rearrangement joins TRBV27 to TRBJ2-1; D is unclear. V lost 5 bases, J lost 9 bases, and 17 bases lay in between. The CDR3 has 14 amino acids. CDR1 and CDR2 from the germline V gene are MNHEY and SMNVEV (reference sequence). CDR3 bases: TGTGCCAGCAGTCCCTCGACTGAAAGAGGTGAGCAGTTCTTC. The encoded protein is CASSPSTERGEQFF.

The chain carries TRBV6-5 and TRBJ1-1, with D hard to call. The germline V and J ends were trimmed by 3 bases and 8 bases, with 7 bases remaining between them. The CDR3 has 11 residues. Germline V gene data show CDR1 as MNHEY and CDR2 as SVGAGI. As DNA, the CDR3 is TGTGCCAGCAGTTATCTTTCCGAAGCTTTCTTT. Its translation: CASSYLSEAFF.

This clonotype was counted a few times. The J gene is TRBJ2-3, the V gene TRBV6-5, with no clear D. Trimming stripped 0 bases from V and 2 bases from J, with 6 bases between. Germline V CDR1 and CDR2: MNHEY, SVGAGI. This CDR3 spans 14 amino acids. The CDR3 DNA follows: TGTGCCAGCAGTTACTCCCGTAACACAGATACGCAGTATTTT. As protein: CASSYSRNTDTQYF.

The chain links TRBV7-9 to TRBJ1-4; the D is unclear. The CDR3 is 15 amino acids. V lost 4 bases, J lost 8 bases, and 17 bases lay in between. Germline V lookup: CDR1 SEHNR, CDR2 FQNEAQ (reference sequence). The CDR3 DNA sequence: TGTGCCAGCAGCTCCGCGGCCAACCCAGGCGAAAAACTGTTTTTT. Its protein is CASSSAANPGEKLFF.

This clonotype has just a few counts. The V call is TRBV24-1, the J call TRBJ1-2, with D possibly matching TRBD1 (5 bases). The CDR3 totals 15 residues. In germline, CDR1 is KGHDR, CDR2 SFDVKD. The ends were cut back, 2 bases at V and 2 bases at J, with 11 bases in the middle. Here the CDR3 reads CATSDSGAGNYGYTF. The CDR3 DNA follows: TGTGCCACCAGTGATTCCGGGGCGGGAAACTATGGCTACACCTTC.

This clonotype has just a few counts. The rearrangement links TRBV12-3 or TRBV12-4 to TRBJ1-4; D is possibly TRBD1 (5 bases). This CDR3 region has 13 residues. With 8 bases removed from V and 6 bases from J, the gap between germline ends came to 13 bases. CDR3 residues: CASVRWGDEKLFF. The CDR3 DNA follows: TGTGCCAGCGTCCGGTGGGGGGATGAAAAACTGTTTTTT.

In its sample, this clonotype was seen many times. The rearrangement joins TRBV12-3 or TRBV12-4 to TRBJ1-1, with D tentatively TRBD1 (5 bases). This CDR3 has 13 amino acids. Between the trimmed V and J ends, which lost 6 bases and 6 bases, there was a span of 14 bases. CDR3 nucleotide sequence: TGTGCCAGCAGCCCGGGGGTTACTCCTGAAGCTTTCTTT. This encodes CASSPGVTPEAFF.

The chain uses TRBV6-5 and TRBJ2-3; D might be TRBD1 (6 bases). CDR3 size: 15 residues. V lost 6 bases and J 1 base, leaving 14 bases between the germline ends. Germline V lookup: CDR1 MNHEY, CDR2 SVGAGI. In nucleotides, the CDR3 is TGTGCCAGCAGCCCGACAGGAGGTGGCACAGATACGCAGTATTTT. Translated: CASSPTGGGTDTQYF.

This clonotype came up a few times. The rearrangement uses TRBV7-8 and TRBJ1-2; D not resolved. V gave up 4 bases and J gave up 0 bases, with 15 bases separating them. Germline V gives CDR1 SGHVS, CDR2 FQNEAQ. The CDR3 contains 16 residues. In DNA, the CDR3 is TGTGCCAGCAGCTCTACGGGAGGGAGAGCTAACTATGGCTACACCTTC. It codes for CASSSTGGRANYGYTF.

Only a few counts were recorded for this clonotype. The CDR3 here is CASSYSGAYTQYF. The DNA of the CDR3 is TGTGCCAGCAGTTACTCCGGAGCTTATACGCAGTATTTT. J is TRBJ2-3 and V is TRBV6-2 or TRBV6-3, with D hard to call. Germline V gene sequence: CDR1 MNHEY, CDR2 SVGEGT. This CDR3 is built from 13 residues. V was cut by 0 bases and J by 7 bases, with 8 bases left in between.

CDR3 DNA: TGTGCCAGCAGCTTAGGGGACCCTGAAGCTTTCTTT. It specifies CASSLGDPEAFF. The chain is built from TRBV7-8 and TRBJ1-1, with D possibly TRBD1 on 5 matching bases. The CDR3 sequence is 12 residues long. Germline V gives CDR1 SGHVS, CDR2 FQNEAQ. V lost 1 base, J lost 6 bases, and 6 bases lay in between.

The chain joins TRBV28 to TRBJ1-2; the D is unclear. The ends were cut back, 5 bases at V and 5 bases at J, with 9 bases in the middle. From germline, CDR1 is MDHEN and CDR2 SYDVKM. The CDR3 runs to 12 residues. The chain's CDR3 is CASSEMRYGYTF. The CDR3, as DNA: TGTGCCAGCAGTGAAATGCGATATGGCTACACCTTC.

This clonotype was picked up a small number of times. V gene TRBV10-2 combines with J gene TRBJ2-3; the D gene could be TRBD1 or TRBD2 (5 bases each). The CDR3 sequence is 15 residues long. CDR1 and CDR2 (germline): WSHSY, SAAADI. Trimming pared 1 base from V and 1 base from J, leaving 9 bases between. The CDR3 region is CASSEWGSGTDTQYF. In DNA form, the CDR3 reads TGCGCCAGCAGTGAGTGGGGGTCCGGCACAGATACGCAGTATTTT.

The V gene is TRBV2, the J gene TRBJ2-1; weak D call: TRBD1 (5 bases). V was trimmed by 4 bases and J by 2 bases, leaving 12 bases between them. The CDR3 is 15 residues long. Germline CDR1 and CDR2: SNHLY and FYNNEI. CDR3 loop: CASSVIGAAYNEQFF. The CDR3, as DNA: TGTGCCAGCAGTGTCATAGGGGCTGCCTACAATGAGCAGTTCTTC. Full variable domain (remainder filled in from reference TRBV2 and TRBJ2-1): EPEVTQTPSHQVTQMGQEVILRCVPISNHLYFYWYRQILGQKVEFLVSFYNNEISEKSEIFDDQFSVERPDGSNFTLKIRSTKLEDSAMYFCASSVIGAAYNEQFFGPGTRLTVL.

The CDR3, as DNA: TGTGCCAGTAGTATACAGGACAGAATAGATACGCAGTATTTT. This codes for CASSIQDRIDTQYF. The V gene is TRBV19, the J gene TRBJ2-3; a weak D match, TRBD1 (6 bases). V lost 2 bases and J lost 5, with 11 bases in between. This CDR3 spans 14 amino acids. CDR1 is LNHDA and CDR2 is SQIVND in the germline V gene (reference sequence).

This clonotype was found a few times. Here the CDR3 reads CASSLAAGVSYNEQFF. The CDR3 nucleotides are TGCGCCAGCAGCTTGGCCGCAGGGGTCTCCTACAATGAGCAGTTCTTC. This chain uses TRBV5-1 with TRBJ2-1; TRBD1 might be the D (6 bases). The CDR3 is made up of 16 amino acids. CDR1 is SGHRS and CDR2 is YFSETQ in the germline V gene. The germline V and J ends were trimmed by 0 bases and 0 bases, with 10 bases remaining between them.

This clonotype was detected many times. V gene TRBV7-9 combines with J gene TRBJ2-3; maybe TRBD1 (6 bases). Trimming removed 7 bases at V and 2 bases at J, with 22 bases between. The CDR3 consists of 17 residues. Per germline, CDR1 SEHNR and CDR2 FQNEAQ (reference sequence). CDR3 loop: CASISTRGDRVTDTQYF. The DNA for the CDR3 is TGTGCCAGCATCTCAACCAGGGGCGACCGGGTCACAGATACGCAGTATTTT.

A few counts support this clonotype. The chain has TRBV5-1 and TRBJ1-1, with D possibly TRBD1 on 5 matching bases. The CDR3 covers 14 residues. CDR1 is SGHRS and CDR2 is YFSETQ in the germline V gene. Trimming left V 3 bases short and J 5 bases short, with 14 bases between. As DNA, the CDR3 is TGCGCCAGCAGCTCGGGGGGACCGGGAACTGAAGCTTTCTTT. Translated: CASSSGGPGTEAFF.

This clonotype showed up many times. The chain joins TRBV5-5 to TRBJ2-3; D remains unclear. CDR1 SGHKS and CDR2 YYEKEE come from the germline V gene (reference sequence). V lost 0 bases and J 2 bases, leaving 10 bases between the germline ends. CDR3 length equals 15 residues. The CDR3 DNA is TGTGCCAGCAGCTTGGGGCTAGAAGCCACAGATACGCAGTATTTT. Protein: CASSLGLEATDTQYF.

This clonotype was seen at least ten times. The CDR3 spells CASSRGGNQPQHF. DNA of the CDR3: TGTGCCAGCAGCCGTGGGGGCAATCAGCCCCAGCATTTT. This chain links TRBV7-9 with TRBJ1-5, with D hard to call. The germline V and J ends were trimmed by 5 bases and 2 bases, with 7 bases remaining between them. The germline gives CDR1 SEHNR, CDR2 FQNEAQ (reference sequence). The CDR3 covers 13 residues.

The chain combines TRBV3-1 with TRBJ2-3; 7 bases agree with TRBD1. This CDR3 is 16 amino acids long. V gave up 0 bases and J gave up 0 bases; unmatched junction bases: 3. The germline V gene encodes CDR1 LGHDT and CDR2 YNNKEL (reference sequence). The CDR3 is CASSQDAGGSTDTQYF. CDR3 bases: TGTGCCAGCAGCCAAGATGCAGGGGGAAGCACAGATACGCAGTATTTT.

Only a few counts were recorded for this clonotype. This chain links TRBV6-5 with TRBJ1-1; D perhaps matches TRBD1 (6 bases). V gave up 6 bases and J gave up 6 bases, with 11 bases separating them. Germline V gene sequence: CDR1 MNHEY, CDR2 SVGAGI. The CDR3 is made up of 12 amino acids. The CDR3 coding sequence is TGTGCCAGCAGCCTGACAGGAGCTGAAGCTTTCTTT. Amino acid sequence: CASSLTGAEAFF.